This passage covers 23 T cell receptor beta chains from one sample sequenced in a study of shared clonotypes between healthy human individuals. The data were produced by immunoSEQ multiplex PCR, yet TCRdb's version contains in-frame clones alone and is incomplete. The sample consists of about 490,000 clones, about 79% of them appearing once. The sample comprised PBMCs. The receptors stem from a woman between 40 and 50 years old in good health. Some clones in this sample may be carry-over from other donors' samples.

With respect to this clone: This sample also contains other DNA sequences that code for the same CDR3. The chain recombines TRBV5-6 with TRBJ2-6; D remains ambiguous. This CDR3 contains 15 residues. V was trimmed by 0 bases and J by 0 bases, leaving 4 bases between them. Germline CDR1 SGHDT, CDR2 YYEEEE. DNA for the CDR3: TGTGCCAGCAGCTTGGGGGCCTCTGGGGCCAACGTCCTGACTTTC. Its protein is CASSLGASGANVLTF.

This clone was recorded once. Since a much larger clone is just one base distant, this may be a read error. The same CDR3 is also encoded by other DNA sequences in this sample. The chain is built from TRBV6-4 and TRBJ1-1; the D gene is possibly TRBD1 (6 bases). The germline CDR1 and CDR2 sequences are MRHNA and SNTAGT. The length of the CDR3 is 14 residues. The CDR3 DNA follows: TGTGCCAGCAGTGCTGACTGGGGGGCCACTGAAGCTTTCTTC. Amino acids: CASSADWGATEAFF.

DNA of the CDR3: TGTGCCAGCAGCCCACTCCCGGGGTTGGAGAACACTGAAGCTTTCTTT. Its protein is CASSPLPGLENTEAFF. The V call is TRBV9, the J call TRBJ1-1, with no clear D. Germline V gives CDR1 SGDLS, CDR2 YYNGEE. The CDR3 runs to 16 residues. V was shortened by 4 bases and J by 1 base, with 17 bases between the two germline ends.

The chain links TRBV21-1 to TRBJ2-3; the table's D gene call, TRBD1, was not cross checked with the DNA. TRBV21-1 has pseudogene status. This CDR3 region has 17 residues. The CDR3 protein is CASSKAGAATSTDTQYF. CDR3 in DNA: TGTGCCAGCAGCAAAGCTGGGGCAGCTACGAGCACAGATACGCAGTATTTT.

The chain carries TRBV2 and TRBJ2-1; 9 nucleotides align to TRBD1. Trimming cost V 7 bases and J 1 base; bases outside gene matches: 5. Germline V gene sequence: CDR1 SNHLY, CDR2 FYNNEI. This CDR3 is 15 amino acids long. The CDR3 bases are TGTGCCAGCAAGACAGGGGGTGGTTCCTACAATGAGCAGTTCTTC. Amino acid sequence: CASKTGGGSYNEQFF.

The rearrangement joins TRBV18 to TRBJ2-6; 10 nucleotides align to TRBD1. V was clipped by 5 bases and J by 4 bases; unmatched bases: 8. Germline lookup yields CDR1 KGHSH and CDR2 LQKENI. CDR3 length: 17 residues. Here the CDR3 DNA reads TGTGCCAGCTCAACTCGAGGACAGGGGGAAGGGGCCAACGTCCTGACTTTC. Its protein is CASSTRGQGEGANVLTF.

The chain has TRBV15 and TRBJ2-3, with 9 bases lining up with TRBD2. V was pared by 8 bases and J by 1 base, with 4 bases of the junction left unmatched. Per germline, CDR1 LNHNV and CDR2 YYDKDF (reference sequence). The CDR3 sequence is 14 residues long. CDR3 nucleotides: TGTGCCACCCGCGGGGGGGCCCGCACAGATACGCAGTATTTT. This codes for CATRGGARTDTQYF.

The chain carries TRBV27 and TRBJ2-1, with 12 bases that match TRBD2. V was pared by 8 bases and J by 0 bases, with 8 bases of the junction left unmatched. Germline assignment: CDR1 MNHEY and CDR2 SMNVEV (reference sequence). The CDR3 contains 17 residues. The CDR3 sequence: CASAGTSGSSSYNEQFF. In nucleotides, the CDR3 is TGTGCCAGCGCCGGGACTAGCGGGTCGAGCTCCTACAATGAGCAGTTCTTC.

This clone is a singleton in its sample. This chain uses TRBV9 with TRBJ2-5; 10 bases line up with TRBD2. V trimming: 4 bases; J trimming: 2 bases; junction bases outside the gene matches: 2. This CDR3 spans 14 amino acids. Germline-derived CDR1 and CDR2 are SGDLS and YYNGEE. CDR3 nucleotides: TGTGCCAGCAGCAAGGGACTAGCGCAAGAGACCCAGTACTTC. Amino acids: CASSKGLAQETQYF.

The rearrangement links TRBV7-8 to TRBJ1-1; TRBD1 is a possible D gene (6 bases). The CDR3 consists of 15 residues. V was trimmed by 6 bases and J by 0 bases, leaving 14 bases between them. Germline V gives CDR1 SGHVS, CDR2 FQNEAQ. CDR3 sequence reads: CASRQGELMNTEAFF. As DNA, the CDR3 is TGTGCCAGCAGACAGGGCGAACTTATGAACACTGAAGCTTTCTTT.

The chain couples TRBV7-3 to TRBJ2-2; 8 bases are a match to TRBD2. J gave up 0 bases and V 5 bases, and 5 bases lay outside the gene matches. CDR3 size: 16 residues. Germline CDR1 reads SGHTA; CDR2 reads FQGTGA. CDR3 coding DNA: TGTGCCAGCAGCCCGCCGGGAGGGTCGAACACCGGGGAGCTGTTTTTT. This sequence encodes CASSPPGGSNTGELFF.

CDR3 sequence (DNA): TGTGCCAGCAGTTACAACAGCGAGGCGGAGCAGTTCTTC. This translates into CASSYNSEAEQFF. The chain joins TRBV6-5 to TRBJ2-1; D unclear. This CDR3 is 13 amino acids long. CDR1 and CDR2 from the germline V gene are MNHEY and SVGAGI. Trimming removed 2 bases at V and 10 bases at J, with 12 bases between.

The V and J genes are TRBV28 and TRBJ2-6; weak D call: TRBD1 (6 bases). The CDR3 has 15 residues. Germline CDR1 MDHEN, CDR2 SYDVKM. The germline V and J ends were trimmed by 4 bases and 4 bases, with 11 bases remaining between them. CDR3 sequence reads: CASSSQGRGANVLTF. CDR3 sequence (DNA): TGTGCCAGCAGTTCCCAGGGGCGAGGGGCCAACGTCCTGACTTTC. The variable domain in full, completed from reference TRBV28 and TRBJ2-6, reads DVKVTQSSRYLVKRTGEKVFLECVQDMDHENMFWYRQDPGLGLRLIYFSYDVKMKEKGDIPEGYSVSREKKERFSLILESASTNQTSMYLCASSSQGRGANVLTFGAGSRLTVL.

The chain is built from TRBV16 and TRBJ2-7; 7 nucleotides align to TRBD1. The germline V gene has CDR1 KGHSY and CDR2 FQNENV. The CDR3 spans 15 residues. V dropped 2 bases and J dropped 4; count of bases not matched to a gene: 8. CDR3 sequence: CASSQEQGKLYEQYF. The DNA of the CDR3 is TGTGCCAGCAGCCAAGAACAGGGGAAGTTGTACGAGCAGTACTTC.

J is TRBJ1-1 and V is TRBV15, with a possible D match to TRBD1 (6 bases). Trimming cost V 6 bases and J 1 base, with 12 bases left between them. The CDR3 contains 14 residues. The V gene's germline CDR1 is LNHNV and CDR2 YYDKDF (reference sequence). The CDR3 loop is CATRATGRNTEAFF. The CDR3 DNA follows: TGTGCCACCAGGGCAACAGGGAGGAACACTGAAGCTTTCTTT.

The chain's CDR3 is CASSSHNSGQVALPYTF. The CDR3 DNA sequence: TGTGCCAGCAGCTCTCATAACTCGGGACAGGTCGCTCTCCCCTACACCTTC. The rearrangement joins TRBV7-2 to TRBJ1-2; 8 positions match TRBD1. The J segment lost 10 bases and the V segment lost 4 bases, leaving 20 bases of the junction unmatched. The CDR3 runs to 17 residues. Germline V gives CDR1 SGHTA, CDR2 FQGNSA.

In DNA, the CDR3 is TGTGCCAGCAGGAATCTCGGAGGGACTAGCGGGAGTTTCCCAGATACGCAGTATTTT. Encoded protein: CASRNLGGTSGSFPDTQYF. The J gene is TRBJ2-3, the V gene TRBV27; TRBD2 aligns across 14 bases. The V gene's germline CDR1 is MNHEY and CDR2 SMNVEV (reference sequence). CDR3 length: 19 residues. Trimming removed 6 bases from V and 4 bases from J; junction bases left unmatched: 15.

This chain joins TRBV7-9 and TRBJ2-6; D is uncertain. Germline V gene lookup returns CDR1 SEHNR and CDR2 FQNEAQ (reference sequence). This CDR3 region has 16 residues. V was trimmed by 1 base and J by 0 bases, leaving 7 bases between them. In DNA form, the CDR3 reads TGTGCCAGCAGCTTAGGAGATAACTCTGGGGCCAACGTCCTGACTTTC. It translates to CASSLGDNSGANVLTF.

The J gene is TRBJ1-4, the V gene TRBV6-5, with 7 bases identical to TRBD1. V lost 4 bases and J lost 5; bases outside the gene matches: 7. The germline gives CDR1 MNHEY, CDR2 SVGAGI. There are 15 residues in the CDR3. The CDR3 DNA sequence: TGTGCCAGCAGTTCTGGGGGCAGGGGGAATGAAAAACTGTTTTTT. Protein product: CASSSGGRGNEKLFF.

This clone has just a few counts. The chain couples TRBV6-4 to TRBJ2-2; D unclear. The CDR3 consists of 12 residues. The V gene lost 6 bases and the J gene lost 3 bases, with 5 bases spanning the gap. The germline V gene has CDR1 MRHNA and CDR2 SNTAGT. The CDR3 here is CASRTYTGELFF. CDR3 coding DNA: TGTGCCAGCAGGACATACACCGGGGAGCTGTTTTTT.

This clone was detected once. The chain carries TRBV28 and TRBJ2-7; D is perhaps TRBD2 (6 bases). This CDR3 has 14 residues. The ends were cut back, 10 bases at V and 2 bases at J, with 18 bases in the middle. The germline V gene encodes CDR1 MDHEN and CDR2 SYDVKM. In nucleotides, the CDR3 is TGTGCCAACGGCATGGCGGGGCGCCCCTACGAGCAGTACTTC. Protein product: CANGMAGRPYEQYF.

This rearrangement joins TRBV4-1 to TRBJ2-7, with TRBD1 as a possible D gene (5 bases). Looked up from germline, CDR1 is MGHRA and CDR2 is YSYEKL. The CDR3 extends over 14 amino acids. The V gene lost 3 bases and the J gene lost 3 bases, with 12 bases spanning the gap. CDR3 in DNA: TGCGCCAGCAGCCATGCCGACAGAAGCTACGAGCAGTACTTC. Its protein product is CASSHADRSYEQYF.

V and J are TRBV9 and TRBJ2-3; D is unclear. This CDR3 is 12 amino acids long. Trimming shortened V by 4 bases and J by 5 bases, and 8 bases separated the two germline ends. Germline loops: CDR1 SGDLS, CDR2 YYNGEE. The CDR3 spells CASSIGVDTQYF. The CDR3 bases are TGTGCCAGCAGCATCGGTGTAGATACGCAGTATTTT.